The present T cell receptor beta chain was sequenced within a study of T cell repertoires in cytomegalovirus infection. Overall study context: Public TCR beta signatures provided an indication of both CMV infection and a matching HLA type.

Germline trimming cut 5 bases from V and 2 bases from J; bases unmatched to any gene: 9. Germline V gene sequence: CDR1 SEHNR, CDR2 FQNEAQ (reference sequence). The CDR3 runs to 16 residues. One entry per CDR3 protein results from TCRdb running MiXCR on the reads. The top ten hold approximately 35% of the sample, which has under 150,000 distinct CDR3 sequences, 20% to 30% seen once. As concerns this clonotype: The antigen is undetermined.

The study's findings and limits: In two of eight donors, the top clonotype was HLA-C-restricted CMV-specific. The study identified carriers of CMV plus the relevant HLA from cumulative public TCR beta family frequency.

Source material: PBMCs, sequenced either directly or after in vitro stimulation (not recorded which). The chain employs TRBV7-9 and TRBJ2-3; 8 positions match TRBD2. This receptor was obtained from a human donor in good health (CMV status not recorded). Some clones in this sample may be carry-over from other donors' samples. The CDR3 spells CASSPPAGVHTDTQYF. The CDR3 DNA sequence: TGTGCCAGCAGCCCGCCAGCGGGAGTTCACACAGATACGCAGTATTTT.